A single sample is the source of the 21 T cell receptor beta chains below, sequenced in a study of beta chain features in type 1 diabetes. The study, taken as a whole, reports: Type 1 diabetes patients showed a moderate but significant shortening of TCRB CDR3s in all four CD4+ subsets.

No antigen has been assigned to these receptors. Isolated RNA was reverse transcribed in full, so expressed TCRB transcripts were sequenced. Profiling relied on immunoSEQ multiplex PCR, and the TCRdb table lists in-frame clones only, not all of them. The table shows about 700,000 clones, with 13% occurring only once. The sequenced sample consisted of naive CD4+ T cells from blood. Receptors originate from a man younger than 35 with type 1 diabetes.

This clone was counted between two and nine times. V gene TRBV25-1 combines with J gene TRBJ2-3; D unresolved. Germline values: CDR1 MGHDK, CDR2 SYGVNS. Trimming stripped 4 bases from V and 4 bases from J, with 15 bases between. The CDR3 has 15 amino acids. The CDR3 protein is CASSVAPPGPDTQYF. CDR3 in DNA: TGTGCCAGCAGTGTGGCCCCCCCCGGCCCAGATACGCAGTATTTT.

The sample holds many counts of this clone. The chain combines TRBV21-1 with TRBJ1-4. TRBV21-1 is a pseudogene locus. CDR3 length: 10 amino acids. The CDR3 protein is CASSDQMSFF. The CDR3 DNA follows: TGTGCCAGCAGCGACCAGATGTCGTTTTTT.

This clone was seen a handful of times. The chain combines TRBV30 with TRBJ1-4; 7 bases fit TRBD1. CDR3 length equals 14 residues. The V gene's germline CDR1 is GTSNPN and CDR2 SVGIG (reference sequence). V shed 1 base and J 3 bases; nucleotides not matched to a gene: 2. CDR3: CAWSEGQPNEKLFF. Here the CDR3 DNA reads TGTGCCTGGAGTGAGGGACAGCCTAATGAAAAACTGTTTTTT.

The J gene is TRBJ2-5, the V gene TRBV6-6; tentative D call: TRBD1 (6 bases). Looked up from germline, CDR1 is MNHNY and CDR2 is SVGAGI (reference sequence). The CDR3 covers 15 residues. V gave up 0 bases and J gave up 5 bases, with 13 bases separating them. CDR3 residues: CASSYSIQGLETQYF. CDR3 sequence (DNA): TGTGCCAGCAGTTACTCAATACAGGGTTTGGAGACCCAGTACTTC.

In this sample, this clone turned up a few times. The same CDR3 can be traced to other DNA sequences in this sample. The genes are TRBV7-3 and TRBJ1-1; 9 bases map to TRBD1. Germline V CDR1 and CDR2: SGHTA, FQGTGA. This CDR3 spans 14 amino acids. After removal of 5 bases from V and 3 bases from J, the junction contained 4 bases not matched to a gene. The CDR3 sequence: CASSPQGADTEAFF. The CDR3 DNA is TGTGCCAGCAGCCCACAGGGGGCCGACACTGAAGCTTTCTTT.

The genes are TRBV30 and TRBJ1-5; D gene ambiguous. Germline CDR1 and CDR2: GTSNPN and SVGIG (reference sequence). Deletions cut 5 bases from V and 1 base from J, with 12 bases between. The CDR3 spans 14 residues. In nucleotides, the CDR3 is TGTGCCTGGCGGGGAGAAAGCAGCAATCAGCCCCAGCATTTT. Amino acid sequence: CAWRGESSNQPQHF.

This rearrangement joins TRBV30 to TRBJ2-1; D gene uncertain. This CDR3 is 11 amino acids long. Deletions cut 0 bases from V and 8 bases from J, with 5 bases between. CDR1 is GTSNPN and CDR2 is SVGIG in the germline V gene (reference sequence). The CDR3: CAWSVFDEQFF. CDR3 bases: TGTGCCTGGAGTGTATTCGATGAGCAGTTCTTC. Together with reference TRBV30 and TRBJ2-1, the CDR3 gives the full variable domain: SQTIHQWPATLVQPVGSPLSLECTVEGTSNPNLYWYRQAAGRGLQLLFYSVGIGQISSEVPQNLSASRPQDRQFILSSKKLLLSDSGFYLCAWSVFDEQFFGPGTRLTVL.

The CDR3 bases are TGTGCCAGCAGTTACTCGGGGGGCGCAGATACGCAGTATTTT. This sequence encodes CASSYSGGADTQYF. The gene calls are TRBV6-5 and TRBJ2-3; D tentatively reads TRBD1 or TRBD2 (6 bases each). The CDR3 loop spans 14 amino acids. Trimming took off 0 bases at V and 4 bases at J, with 8 bases between the two ends. Germline V gene data show CDR1 as MNHEY and CDR2 as SVGAGI.

The table lists this clone with a few counts. This chain links TRBV10-2 with TRBJ1-1; no firm D call. V shed 0 bases and J shed 1 base, with 3 bases lying between them. The CDR3 consists of 13 residues. Germline V gives CDR1 WSHSY, CDR2 SAAADI. Written as DNA, the CDR3 is TGCGCCAGCAGTGAGTCGACGAACACTGAAGCTTTCTTT. Amino acids: CASSESTNTEAFF.

This clone has only a few counts. The chain joins TRBV6-5 to TRBJ1-1; D is possibly TRBD1 (5 bases). With 7 bases removed from V and 6 bases from J, the gap between germline ends came to 15 bases. This CDR3 comprises 13 residues. The germline gives CDR1 MNHEY, CDR2 SVGAGI. In DNA form, the CDR3 reads TGTGCCAGCACCCAGGGTAGTGGCGCTGAAGCTTTCTTT. Translated: CASTQGSGAEAFF.

Only a few counts were recorded for this clone. The chain is built from TRBV5-1 and TRBJ1-1; the match to TRBD1 covers 7 bases. With V trimmed by 4 bases and J by 9 bases, 12 bases remained unmatched. From germline, CDR1 is SGHRS and CDR2 YFSETQ. The CDR3 covers 14 residues. Written as DNA, the CDR3 is TGCGCCAGCAGCCAGCAGGGACAGAGCGCTAAAGCTTTCTTT. As protein: CASSQQGQSAKAFF. The full variable domain, its missing parts supplied by reference TRBV5-1 and TRBJ1-1, is KAGVTQTPRYLIKTRGQQVTLSCSPISGHRSVSWYQQTPGQGLQFLFEYFSETQRNKGNFPGRFSGRQFSNSRSEMNVSTLELGDSALYLCASSQQGQSAKAFFGQGTRLTVV.

The gene calls are TRBV30 and TRBJ1-4; maybe TRBD1 (5 bases). Germline lookup yields CDR1 GTSNPN and CDR2 SVGIG (reference sequence). The CDR3 runs 13 residues. Trimming cost V 3 bases and J 3 bases, with 8 bases left between them. In DNA, the CDR3 is TGTGCCTGGAGCCGGGACTCTAATGAAAAACTGTTTTTT. Translated, it gives CAWSRDSNEKLFF. The full variable domain, with the rest looked up from reference TRBV30 and TRBJ1-4, is SQTIHQWPATLVQPVGSPLSLECTVEGTSNPNLYWYRQAAGRGLQLLFYSVGIGQISSEVPQNLSASRPQDRQFILSSKKLLLSDSGFYLCAWSRDSNEKLFFGSGTQLSVL.

The rearrangement joins TRBV4-1 to TRBJ2-1; 9 positions agree with TRBD2. The CDR3 is made up of 16 amino acids. Trimming cost V 0 bases and J 9 bases; bases outside gene matches: 9. Germline V gene lookup returns CDR1 MGHRA and CDR2 YSYEKL. CDR3 sequence reads: CASSQESAGGPIEQFF. The CDR3, as DNA: TGCGCCAGCAGCCAAGAATCCGCGGGGGGGCCGATTGAGCAGTTCTTC.

The V and J genes are TRBV9 and TRBJ2-3; 7 bases agree with TRBD2. The CDR3 consists of 15 residues. CDR1 is SGDLS and CDR2 is YYNGEE in the germline V gene. With 4 bases clipped from V and 6 bases from J, the junction kept 11 bases outside the gene matches. The CDR3 coding sequence is TGTGCCAGCAGCCCGGGAGGAGGGGCCGGGGATACGCAGTATTTT. This encodes CASSPGGGAGDTQYF.

The chain couples TRBV30 to TRBJ1-2, with 7 bases that match TRBD1. V lost 1 base, J lost 6 bases, and 11 bases stayed unmatched. The CDR3 runs 15 residues. Germline-derived CDR1 and CDR2 are GTSNPN and SVGIG (reference sequence). CDR3 region: CAWSGQMTGINGYTF. CDR3 nucleotide sequence: TGTGCCTGGAGTGGCCAGATGACAGGGATCAATGGCTACACCTTC. Full variable domain (outside the CDR3, taken from reference TRBV30 and TRBJ1-2): SQTIHQWPATLVQPVGSPLSLECTVEGTSNPNLYWYRQAAGRGLQLLFYSVGIGQISSEVPQNLSASRPQDRQFILSSKKLLLSDSGFYLCAWSGQMTGINGYTFGSGTRLTVV.

There are a few counts of this clone. The V and J genes are TRBV9 and TRBJ2-5, with a tentative D call TRBD1 (5 bases). This CDR3 has 15 amino acids. The V end lost 3 bases, the J end lost 5 bases, and 17 bases lay between the germline ends. The germline CDR1 and CDR2 sequences are SGDLS and YYNGEE. The CDR3 sequence: CASSAKPGLGETQYF. As DNA, the CDR3 is TGTGCCAGCAGCGCCAAGCCAGGGTTGGGGGAGACCCAGTACTTC.

This clone was detected a few times. The chain is built from TRBV7-9 and TRBJ2-3; D may be TRBD2 (5 bases). The CDR3 spans 15 residues. The germline V gene encodes CDR1 SEHNR and CDR2 FQNEAQ (reference sequence). Between the trimmed V and J ends, which lost 5 bases and 4 bases, there was a span of 16 bases. The CDR3 DNA follows: TGTGCCAGCAGCAAAACGGGGAAGGTCGCAGATACGCAGTATTTT. Its translation: CASSKTGKVADTQYF.

The J gene is TRBJ2-7, the V gene TRBV29-1; D remains ambiguous. The CDR3 has 11 amino acids. The germline V gene encodes CDR1 SQVTM and CDR2 ANQGSEA. The V gene lost 4 bases and the J gene lost 4 bases, with 8 bases spanning the gap. The CDR3 loop reads CSVGDTYEQYF. The CDR3, as DNA: TGCAGCGTTGGTGACACGTACGAGCAGTACTTC.

The genes are TRBV28 and TRBJ2-4, with 9 nucleotides matching TRBD1. The CDR3 covers 18 residues. Looked up from germline, CDR1 is MDHEN and CDR2 is SYDVKM. With V trimmed by 2 bases and J by 9 bases, 17 bases remained unmatched. Here the CDR3 reads CASSLPPGQGKGFGIQYF. In nucleotides, the CDR3 is TGTGCCAGCAGTTTACCCCCGGGACAGGGAAAAGGATTCGGCATTCAGTACTTC.

In its sample, this clone was seen many times. The CDR3 is CASSSQVIGEKLFF. The CDR3 coding sequence is TGTGCCAGCAGCTCACAGGTGATCGGCGAAAAACTGTTTTTT. The rearrangement uses TRBV14 and TRBJ1-4; TRBD1 is a possible D gene (5 bases). This CDR3 spans 14 amino acids. Germline loops: CDR1 SGHDN, CDR2 FVKESK. V lost 5 bases and J 8 bases, leaving 15 bases between the germline ends.

The gene calls are TRBV6-1 and TRBJ1-1; D unclear. Germline loops: CDR1 MNHNS, CDR2 SASEGT. This CDR3 is 13 amino acids long. Trimming pared 8 bases from V and 1 base from J, leaving 11 bases between. This chain's CDR3 is CASLRVWNTEAFF. CDR3 in DNA: TGTGCCAGCCTGAGGGTCTGGAACACTGAAGCTTTCTTT.